This TCR beta chain derives from a study of blood T cell repertoires in COVID-19. At the level of the study: From the United States, Italy and Spain came samples of acute and convalescent COVID-19.

Germline V gene data show CDR1 as MNHEY and CDR2 as SVGAGI. V was shortened by 0 bases and J by 4 bases, with 6 bases between the two germline ends. The CDR3 loop spans 13 amino acids. Here immunoSEQ multiplex PCR was the method, and the copy in TCRdb shows in-frame clones only, minus some. The table has some 160,000 clones, around 81% seen once. Worth noting for this clone: Other DNA sequences in this sample translate to the same CDR3.

The rearrangement joins TRBV6-5 to TRBJ1-2; D may be TRBD1 (6 bases). The sequenced sample was peripheral blood. This TCR was sampled from a woman in her fifties or sixties with acute or convalescent COVID-19. The CDR3 sequence is CASSYSTGYGYTF. CDR3 in DNA: TGTGCCAGCAGTTACTCGACAGGCTATGGCTACACCTTC.